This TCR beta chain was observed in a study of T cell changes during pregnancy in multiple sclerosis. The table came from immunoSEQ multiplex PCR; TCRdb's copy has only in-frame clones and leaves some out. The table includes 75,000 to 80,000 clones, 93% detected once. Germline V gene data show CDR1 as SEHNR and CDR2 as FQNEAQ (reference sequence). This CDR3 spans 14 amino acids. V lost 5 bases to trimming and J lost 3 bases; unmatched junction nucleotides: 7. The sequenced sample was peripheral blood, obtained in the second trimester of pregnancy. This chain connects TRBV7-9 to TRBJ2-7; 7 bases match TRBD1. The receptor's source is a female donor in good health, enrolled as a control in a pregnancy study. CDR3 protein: CASSLFRDSYEQYF. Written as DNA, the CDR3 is TGTGCCAGCAGCCTCTTCCGGGACAGCTACGAGCAGTACTTC. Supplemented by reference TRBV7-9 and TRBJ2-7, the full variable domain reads DTGVSQNPRHKITKRGQNVTFRCDPISEHNRLYWYRQTLGQGPEFLTYFQNEAQLEKSRLLSDRFSAERPKGSFSTLEIQRTEQGDSAMYLCASSLFRDSYEQYFGPGTRLTVT.